The source of this TCR beta chain is a study of T cell clusters in autoimmune cytopenias. Study-wide results and limits: TRB repertoire shifts in secondary cytopenia and chronic lymphocytic leukemia mostly reflected lymphoma, not autoimmunity. The cluster-lack signature was not seen for secondary cytopenia versus chronic lymphocytic leukemia. The T cell clusters came from computational analysis alone and lack functional validation.

The germline V gene has CDR1 MNHEY and CDR2 SMNVEV (reference sequence). The CDR3 has 15 residues. TRB was amplified by touch-down multiplex PCR, primer pools A and B combined. TCRdb reprocessed the multiplex PCR reads and reports one entry per CDR3 protein, with no DNA. The sample has roughly 3,000 distinct CDR3 sequences, and its top ten clones hold roughly 18%. Considering frequency, this clonotype is medium-sized (0.01 to 0.1%). What it binds is unknown. Approximately 36,000 genome equivalents of blood DNA were amplified for TRB. The material sequenced was peripheral blood. The clonotype comes from a human donor with an autoimmune cytopenia or autoimmune hepatitis (not recorded which). The chain links TRBV27 to TRBJ2-7; TCRdb lists TRBD2, though no DNA is available to test this call. The CDR3 protein is CASSLMAGDSAEQYF.